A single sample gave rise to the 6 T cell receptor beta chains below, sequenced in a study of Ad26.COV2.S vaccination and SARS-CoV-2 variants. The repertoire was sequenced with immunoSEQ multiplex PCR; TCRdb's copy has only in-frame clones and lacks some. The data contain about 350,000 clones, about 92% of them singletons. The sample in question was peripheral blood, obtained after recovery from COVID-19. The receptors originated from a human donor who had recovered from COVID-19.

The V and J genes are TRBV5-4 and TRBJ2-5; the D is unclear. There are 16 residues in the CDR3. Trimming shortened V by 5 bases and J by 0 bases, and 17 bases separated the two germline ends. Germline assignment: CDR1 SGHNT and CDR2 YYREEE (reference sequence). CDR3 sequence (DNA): TGTGCCAGCAGTTCGTCTGGCAGCAGATACCAAGAGACCCAGTACTTC. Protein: CASSSSGSRYQETQYF.

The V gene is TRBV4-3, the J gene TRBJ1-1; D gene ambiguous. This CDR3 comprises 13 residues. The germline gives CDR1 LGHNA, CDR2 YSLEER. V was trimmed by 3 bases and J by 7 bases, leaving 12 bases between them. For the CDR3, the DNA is TGCGCCAGCAGCCAGGATAAAGTACTTGAAGCTTTCTTT. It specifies CASSQDKVLEAFF.

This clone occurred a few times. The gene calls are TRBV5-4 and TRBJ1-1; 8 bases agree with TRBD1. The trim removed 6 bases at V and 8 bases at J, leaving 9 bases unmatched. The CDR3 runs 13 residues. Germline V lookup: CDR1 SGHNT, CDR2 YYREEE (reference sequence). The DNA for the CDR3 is TGTGCCAGCACCCGGACAGGGACCGCCGAAGCTTTCTTT. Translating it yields CASTRTGTAEAFF.

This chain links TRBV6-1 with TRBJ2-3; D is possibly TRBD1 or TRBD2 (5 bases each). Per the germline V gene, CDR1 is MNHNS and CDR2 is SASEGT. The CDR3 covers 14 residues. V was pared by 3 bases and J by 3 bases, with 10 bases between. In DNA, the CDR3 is TGTGCCAGCAGTGACGGGGCTGGTACAGATACGCAGTATTTT. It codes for CASSDGAGTDTQYF.

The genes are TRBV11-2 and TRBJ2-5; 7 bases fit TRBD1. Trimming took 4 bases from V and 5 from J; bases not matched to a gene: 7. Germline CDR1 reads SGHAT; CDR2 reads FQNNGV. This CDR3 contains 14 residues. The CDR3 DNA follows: TGTGCCAGCAGCTCCGACAGGGCTGGGGAGACCCAGTACTTC. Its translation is CASSSDRAGETQYF.

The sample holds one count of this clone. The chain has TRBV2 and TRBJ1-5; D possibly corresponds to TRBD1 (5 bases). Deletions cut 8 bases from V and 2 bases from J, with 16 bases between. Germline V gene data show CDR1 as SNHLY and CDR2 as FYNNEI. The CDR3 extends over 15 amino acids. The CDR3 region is CASQAGTGGNQPQHF. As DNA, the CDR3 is TGTGCCAGCCAGGCGGGGACGGGCGGCAATCAGCCCCAGCATTTT.